This record covers a single TCR beta chain. It lacks a known antigen. No much larger clone is present one base from it, and per-base qualities are unavailable. Using the deep immunoSEQ assay, TCR CDR3 regions were amplified from genomic DNA by multiplex PCR. Genomic DNA extracted from each cell subset was distributed evenly over all wells of several immunoSEQ 96-well plates, and each plate served as one replicate. For sorted subsets, roughly 200 ng genomic DNA, equal to 30,000 to 35,000 T cell genomes, was loaded into each replicate PCR. Purified libraries were measured with a Qubit 3.0 fluorometer, size-checked on a Bioanalyzer 2100, and measured again with the KAPA Library Quantification kit. Every immunoSEQ 96-well plate was sequenced on a dedicated single-read 150-cycle Illumina NextSeq 550 flow cell. On the study's bioinformatics: Because the immunoSEQ output held only junctional sequences and lacked quality scores, the filtering could not match the filtering applied to full-length reads. To assign V/J genes and CDR3, sequences were annotated using PyIR, a Python wrapper for IgBLAST v1.9, with IMGT germline references. Reads with weak V/J assignments (E-value above 1e-6), missing CDR3, stop codons, out-of-frame junctions, or ambiguous translated residues were removed. A V3J clonotype was defined by an identical inferred V gene, J gene, and CDR3 amino acid sequence. Percentage overlap between repertoires was calculated by dividing the number of shared unique clonotypes by the size of the smaller repertoire. Richness of each repertoire was evaluated using RTK rarefaction, the Chao1 estimator, and Recon v2.1 estimates of unobserved clonotypes. Generation probabilities for all TCRbeta clonotypes obtained by the gDNA method from a handful of donors were computed using OLGA. The clones in this table, taken by TCRdb from immuneACCESS, are in-frame only. Not every clone is retained; where verified, under half of the shortfall comes from an unresolved V gene, and the cause of the rest is unknown. That table furnishes V, J and clone size, whereas the DNA furnished D and trimming. The sample table records roughly 2.5 million clones; about 92% of these occur just once. Under 0.15% of the sample rests with the top ten.

Donors were healthy HIV-negative adults with no recently reported acute infections or vaccinations. All donors were Caucasian adults living in Nashville, Tennessee, USA. CD4+ T cells were enriched by magnetic negative selection; naive cells were then positively selected on CD45RA, and the negative fraction formed the memory subset. Blood was collected by leukapheresis, and PBMCs were isolated by Ficoll-Histopaque density gradient centrifugation and then cryopreserved in liquid nitrogen vapor phase. Analytical flow cytometry was used to check the purity and quantity of each magnetically sorted T cell population. From each sorted fraction, genomic DNA was isolated and quantified by UV absorbance on a Nanodrop 2000c. At the junction V is shortened by 4 bases and J by 1 base; bases outside the gene matches: 5. Measured from the cysteine to the phenylalanine, the CDR3 is 15 residues long. Only the CDR3 portion is preserved as DNA: 45 bases, with reading frame beginning at the first base. The CDR1 and CDR2 encoded by the germline V gene (reference sequence) are LNHDA and SQIVND.

The entry originates in a study of shared clonotypes between healthy human individuals (dated by TCRdb to the early 2020s). Study-wide context: The cohort comprised a couple of women and a few men aged 18 to 49 years. For each donor, CD4 naive and CD4 memory were each given three plates, CD8 naive was given two plates, and CD8 memory was given one plate. To estimate repertoire size and how much clonotype sharing occurs between individuals, the study deeply sequenced the blood TCR repertoires of several healthy adults. Libraries were prepared and TCR repertoires were sequenced by different laboratories using diverse techniques, in order to increase sequencing depth and limit assay-specific biases. Leukapheresis yielded between about 0.85 and 9 billion PBMCs per donor.

What the study reported, not specific to this receptor: Compared with non-shared clonotypes, the clonotypes found in all four sorted-subset donors had higher generation probabilities. Sampling was restricted to blood, and TCR repertoires in tissue are likely to differ from TCR repertoires in blood. Pairwise subsampling led to the expectation that sequencing depth would affect the degree of clonotype sharing among donors. Incomplete sequencing was indicated by rarefaction of sorted-subset datasets, despite the large sequencing depth. Across several donors, approximately 4.9% of naive CD4, approximately 3.5% of naive CD8, approximately 2.5% of memory CD4, and approximately 0.42% of memory CD8 clonotypes were shared. Larger estimated clonotype richness was generally found for naive subsets than for memory subsets. Because the study included only a small number of donors, the genetic and exposure-history diversity represented was limited.

Sequencing was done on a sample of naive CD4+ T cells sorted from blood. The sample's cell subset or site label is to be understood as: CD45RA+ positively selected. This receptor was identified in a man aged 18 to 35 in good health. The rearrangement joined TRBV19 to TRBJ1-1, with 8 bases in between that match TRBD1. The CDR3 region has the sequence CASSTWGQANTEAFF. The base sequence is TGTGCCAGTAGTACTTGGGGACAGGCGAACACTGAAGCTTTCTTT.